This T cell receptor beta chain was profiled in a study of CD8+ T cells in alopecia areata. V dropped 5 bases and J dropped 4 bases, with 8 bases sitting between them. The CDR3 contains 11 residues. Germline V lookup: CDR1 SQVTM, CDR2 ANQGSEA. The authors extracted RNA and reverse transcribed it into cDNA as the sequencing template. Only in-frame clones appear in the TCRdb table, and some are missing; sequencing was by immunoSEQ multiplex PCR. The repertoire holds approximately 150,000 clones, with roughly 70% as singletons. Remarks on this clone: The sample carries other DNA sequences with the same CDR3.

V and J are TRBV29-1 and TRBJ1-1; D is uncertain. This clonotype originated in a human donor with alopecia areata. Specimen: CD8+ T cells sorted from blood, collected at week 0. CDR3 residues: CSVTGSTEAFF. CDR3 nucleotide sequence: TGCAGCGTTACCGGTAGCACTGAAGCTTTCTTT.